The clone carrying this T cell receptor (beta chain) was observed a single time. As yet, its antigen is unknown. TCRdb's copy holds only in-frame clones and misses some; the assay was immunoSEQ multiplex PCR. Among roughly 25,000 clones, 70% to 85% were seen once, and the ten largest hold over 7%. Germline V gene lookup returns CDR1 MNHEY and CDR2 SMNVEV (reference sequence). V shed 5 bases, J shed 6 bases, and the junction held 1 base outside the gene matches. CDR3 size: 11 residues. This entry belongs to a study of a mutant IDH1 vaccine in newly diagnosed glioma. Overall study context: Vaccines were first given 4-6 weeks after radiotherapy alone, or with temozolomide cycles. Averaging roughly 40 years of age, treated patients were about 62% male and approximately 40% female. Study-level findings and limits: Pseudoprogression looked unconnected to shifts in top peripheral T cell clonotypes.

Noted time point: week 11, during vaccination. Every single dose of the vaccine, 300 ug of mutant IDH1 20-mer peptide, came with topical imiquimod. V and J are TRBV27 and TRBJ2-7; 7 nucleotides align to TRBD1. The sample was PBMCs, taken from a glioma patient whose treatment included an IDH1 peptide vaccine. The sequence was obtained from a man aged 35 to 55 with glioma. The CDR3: CASSPGGEQYV. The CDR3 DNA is TGTGCCAGCAGTCCAGGGGGCGAGCAGTACGTC.